This T cell receptor beta chain was captured by sequencing in a study of regulatory T cells in long-lasting Graves disease. Study conclusions and caveats: TRBV28, TRBJ1-2 and TRBJ2-5 were favored in persistent disease. Newly diagnosed patients shared about a thousand public clonotypes; persistent patients shared around 2,500. Exclusively peripheral blood, rather than thyroid tissue, was studied.

Time point specified: newly diagnosed GD, antithyroid drugs for less than 3 months. Extracted RNA from PBMCs served as the source of the TCR library. CDR1 is GTSNPN, CDR2 SVGIG, per germline (reference sequence). This CDR3 has 12 residues. This clonotype was seen ten or more times. The target antigen is unknown. A read error may produce the germline difference seen at one junction end. According to the study, TCR beta libraries were built with iRepertoire HTBI primers and CDR3-region Arm-PCR. TCRdb called the multiplex PCR reads again in MiXCR, with one record for every CDR3 protein. Here the sample spans fewer than 650,000 distinct CDR3 sequences, roughly a sixth being singletons. This sample was also put to use in a study of T cells in Graves' hyperthyroidism and ophthalmopathy.

This material consisted of peripheral blood mononuclear cells (PBMCs), taken at new diagnosis, from a patient treated with antithyroid drugs. The V call is TRBV30, the J call TRBJ2-3; no firm D call. The receptor comes from a man between 18 and 35 years old with Graves disease. The CDR3 is CAWSTSAAGPRF. The CDR3 DNA reads as TGTGCCTGGAGTACATCGGCCGCCGGTCCGCGTTTT.